The clone carrying this TCR beta chain occurred many times. The antigen remains unidentified. The sample comes from a study of T-cell memory formation after mild COVID-19. MiXCR was run by TCRdb on the 5' RACE reads, yielding one entry per CDR3 protein. This table has around 310,000 distinct CDR3 sequences, 14% appearing once. Study findings and constraints: Largely, contracting CD4+ clones fell within CM and EM, and contracting CD8+ clones within EMRA. Still unconfirmed is whether the second-wave clones peaking on day 37 recognized SARS-CoV-2. A subset of responding clones appeared in pre-infection memory, suggesting cross-reactive memory joined. Clones that contracted from day 15 to 85 were balanced CD4/CD8, while later expanders leaned CD4+.

Trimming removed 0 bases from V and 1 base from J, with 3 bases in between. The CDR3 sequence is 14 residues long. CDR1 and CDR2 from the germline V gene are SGHTA and FQGNSA. This TCR was recovered from a man aged 18 to 30 who had mild COVID-19 (a few samples of this study predate the infection). Cell type and time point are not known. The V and J genes are TRBV7-2 and TRBJ2-2; no firm D call. Specimen: PBMCs or a T cell subset sorted from them (not recorded which). In DNA form, the CDR3 reads TGTGCCAGCAGCTTAGCCGTGAACACCGGGGAGCTGTTTTTT. Its protein product is CASSLAVNTGELFF.